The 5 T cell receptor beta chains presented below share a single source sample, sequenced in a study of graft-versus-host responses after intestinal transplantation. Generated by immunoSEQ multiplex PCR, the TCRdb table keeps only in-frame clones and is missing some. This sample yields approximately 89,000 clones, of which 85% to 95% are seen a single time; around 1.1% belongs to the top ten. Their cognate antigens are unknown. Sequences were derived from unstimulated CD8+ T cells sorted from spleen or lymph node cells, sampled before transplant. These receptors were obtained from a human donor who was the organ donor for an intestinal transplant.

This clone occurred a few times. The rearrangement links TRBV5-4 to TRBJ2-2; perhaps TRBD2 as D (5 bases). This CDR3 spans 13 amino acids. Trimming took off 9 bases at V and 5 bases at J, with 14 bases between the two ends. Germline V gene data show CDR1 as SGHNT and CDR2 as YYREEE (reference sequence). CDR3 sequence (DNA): TGTGCCACCCTAGCCCCGAGGACCGGGGAGCTGTTTTTT. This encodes CATLAPRTGELFF.

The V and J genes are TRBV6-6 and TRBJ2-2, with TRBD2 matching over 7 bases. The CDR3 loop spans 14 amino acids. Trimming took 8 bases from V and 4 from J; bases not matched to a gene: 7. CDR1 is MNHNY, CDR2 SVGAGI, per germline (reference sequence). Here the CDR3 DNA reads TGTGCCAGCCTTTTGGCGGGAGTCACCGGGGAGCTGTTTTTT. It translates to CASLLAGVTGELFF.

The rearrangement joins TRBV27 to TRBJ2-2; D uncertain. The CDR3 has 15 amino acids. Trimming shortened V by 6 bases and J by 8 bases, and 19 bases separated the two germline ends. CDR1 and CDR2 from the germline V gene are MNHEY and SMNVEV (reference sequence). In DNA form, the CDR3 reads TGTGCCAGCAGCCCGCCCCCAGGATCGGCTGGGGAGCTGTTTTTT. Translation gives CASSPPPGSAGELFF.

CDR3: CASSWGTRSESDTQYF. The CDR3 DNA sequence: TGTGCCAGCAGTTGGGGGACAAGGTCGGAATCAGATACGCAGTATTTT. V usage is TRBV6-6 and J usage is TRBJ2-3; possible D gene TRBD1, 6 bases. Per germline, CDR1 MNHNY and CDR2 SVGAGI (reference sequence). V lost 4 bases, J lost 4 bases, and 18 bases lay in between. The CDR3 has 16 amino acids.

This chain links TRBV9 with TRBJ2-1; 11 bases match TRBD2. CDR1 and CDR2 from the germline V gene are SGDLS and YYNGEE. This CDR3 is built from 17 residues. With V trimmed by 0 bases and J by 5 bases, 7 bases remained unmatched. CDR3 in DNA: TGTGCCAGCAGCGTAGTCTCCGGGACTAGCGGAAACAATGAGCAGTTCTTC. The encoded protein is CASSVVSGTSGNNEQFF.